This T cell receptor beta chain was sequenced in a study of T cells after yellow fever vaccination. General study points: FACS-sorted repertoires could contain abundant clonotypes contaminating from the bulk population. A large majority of primary-vaccination clones showed up again after the booster (approximately 95% CD4, 88% CD8).

Each CDR3 protein gets one entry after TCRdb re-called the 5' RACE reads with MiXCR. The table includes about 240,000 distinct CDR3 sequences, approximately 3.8% detected once. Trimming took 8 bases from V and 5 from J; bases not matched to a gene: 6. This CDR3 has 15 residues. Looked up from germline, CDR1 is LNHDA and CDR2 is SQIVND (reference sequence). This clonotype has just a few counts. Its matching antigen is unknown. The receptor's source is a man aged 18-30 years who received the YFV17D yellow fever vaccine. The chain uses TRBV19 and TRBJ1-6; 10 bases match TRBD1. The input for sequencing was PBMCs, taken 15 days after the yellow fever booster vaccination. CDR3 amino acids: CASRSGTGDNSPLHF. CDR3 bases: TGTGCCAGTCGCTCCGGGACAGGGGATAATTCACCCCTCCACTTT.